Listed below are T cell receptor beta chains from one sample, sequenced in a study of shared clonotypes between healthy human individuals. Assay: immunoSEQ multiplex PCR; the TCRdb copy retains only in-frame clones and omits some. The table includes over 2 million clones, 92% detected once. Sequencing was done on a sample of naive CD4+ T cells from PBMCs. All receptors come from a young man in good health. Some clones in this sample may be carry-over from other donors' samples. The CDR3 runs from the conserved cysteine through the conserved F or W. The order of the fields is V gene, J gene, clone size, D gene, CDR3 DNA, CDR3 protein. A D gene is named only where the DNA matches it firmly. Rows give clone size only sometimes, using once, few, many, or a class for an expanded clone.

TRBV2	TRBJ2-7	once	.	TGTGCCAGCAGTGTCTACGGGGTGGGATACGAGCAGTACTTC	CASSVYGVGYEQYF
TRBV7-6	TRBJ1-5	.	TRBD1	TGTGCCAGCAGCTCAGGGACAGCGAATCAGCCCCAGCATTTT	CASSSGTANQPQHF
TRBV5-1	TRBJ2-7	once	TRBD2	TGCGCCAGCAGCGTCGCCGGGACTAGCGGATACGAGCAGTACTTC	CASSVAGTSGYEQYF
TRBV4-1	TRBJ2-2	.	TRBD1	TGCGCCAGCAGCCAAGAAGGGCAGAGGACAGGGGCCGGGGAGCTGTTTTTT	CASSQEGQRTGAGELFF
TRBV2	TRBJ2-5	.	TRBD1	TGTGCCAGCCGAACCGACAGGGGACCCCAAGAGACCCAGTACTTC	CASRTDRGPQETQYF
TRBV2	TRBJ2-7	.	.	TGTGCCAGCAGTGAACGGCCAACGAGGGAGCAGTACTTC	CASSERPTREQYF
TRBV7-3	TRBJ2-7	.	.	TGTGCCAGCAGCTTAACCCAAGTGTCCGAGCAGTACTTC	CASSLTQVSEQYF
TRBV6-1	TRBJ1-2	once	.	TGTGCCAGCAGTGGACGCTGGGACGGCTACACCTTC	CASSGRWDGYTF
TRBV7-8	TRBJ1-6	.	.	TGTGCCAGCAGCTTAGCCAGTTCACCCCTCCACTTT	CASSLASSPLHF
TRBV7-9	TRBJ1-4	.	.	TGTGCCAGCAGTTTTACAGGCTGGGATGAAAAACTGTTTTTT	CASSFTGWDEKLFF